This T cell receptor (beta chain) was sequenced in a study of T cell responses to AZD1222 COVID-19 vaccine. Study findings and constraints: Most donors were white British, females outnumbered males, and clonal diversity was possibly underestimated.

In germline, CDR1 is LNHNV, CDR2 YYDKDF (reference sequence). V lost 0 bases and J 4 bases, leaving 13 bases between the germline ends. This CDR3 contains 16 residues. Measured with immunoSEQ multiplex PCR; TCRdb has only the in-frame clones, and not every one. Of 96,000 or so clones in the sample, about 88% were seen once. This clone was found once. The antigen is not known. The clonotype comes from an adult in good health. The input for sequencing was peripheral blood, taken on day 0 of AZD1222 vaccination. The V gene is TRBV15, the J gene TRBJ1-5, with D uncertain. The CDR3 protein is CATSRDLGLINQPQHF. The DNA for the CDR3 is TGTGCCACCAGCAGAGATTTAGGGTTAATAAATCAGCCCCAGCATTTT.